These T cell receptor beta chains were read from a single sample in a study of PD-1 blockade in classical Hodgkin lymphoma. Method: immunoSEQ multiplex PCR; TCRdb's copy keeps in-frame clones and lacks some. The sample lists about 22,000 clones, 60% to 80% occurring once. The sample in question was peripheral blood mononuclear cells (PBMCs), obtained at baseline. These receptors all come from a human donor with classical Hodgkin lymphoma. The CDR3 runs from the conserved cysteine through the conserved F or W. D genes are given only for firm matches. A row's size may be missing; if present it is once, few, many or a size class.

abundance	v_gene	j_gene	d_gene	CDR3aa	CDR3nt
few	TRBV7-9	TRBJ2-7	NA	CASSSDTGYVQYF	TGTGCCAGCAGCTCCGATACAGGGTACGTGCAGTACTTC
NA	TRBV16	TRBJ2-7	TRBD1	CASNPPGQGAYEQYF	TGTGCCAGCAACCCTCCGGGACAGGGGGCCTACGAGCAGTACTTC
NA	TRBV10-3	TRBJ2-7	TRBD1	CAISPRQGVWYEQYF	TGTGCCATCAGTCCTAGACAGGGGGTCTGGTACGAGCAGTACTTC
NA	TRBV7-9	TRBJ1-2	NA	CASKPFSDGYTF	TGTGCCAGCAAACCTTTTTCTGATGGCTACACCTTC
NA	TRBV27	TRBJ2-5	NA	CASRKLDGTDPLGRETQYF	TGTGCCAGCAGGAAATTGGACGGGACAGACCCCTTAGGGAGGGAGACCCAGTACTTC
medium-sized	TRBV4-1	TRBJ2-7	NA	CASSLPGAGVYEQYF	TGCGCCAGCAGCCTACCCGGGGCAGGGGTTTACGAGCAGTACTTC
NA	TRBV5-1	TRBJ1-5	NA	CASSLYVGQPQHF	TGCGCCAGCAGCTTGTACGTTGGGCAGCCCCAGCATTTT
NA	TRBV30	TRBJ1-1	NA	CAWTIGNTEAFF	TGTGCCTGGACGATAGGGAACACTGAAGCTTTCTTT
NA	TRBV13	TRBJ2-3	TRBD2	CASSSDYWTRGLAGASTDTQYF	TGTGCCAGCAGCTCAGACTACTGGACACGGGGACTAGCGGGGGCTAGCACAGATACGCAGTATTTT
once	TRBV27	TRBJ2-3	TRBD2	CASTTWTSPDTQYF	TGTGCCAGCACTACCTGGACTAGCCCAGATACGCAGTATTTT
NA	TRBV4-3	TRBJ1-1	NA	CASSQAPGFKGEAFF	TGCGCCAGCAGCCAAGCACCGGGTTTTAAGGGAGAAGCTTTCTTT
NA	TRBV6-5	TRBJ1-3	NA	CASSFSASGNTIYF	TGTGCCAGCAGTTTCAGTGCTTCTGGAAACACCATATATTTT
NA	TRBV7-3	TRBJ2-7	TRBD1	CASSSGQSYEQYF	TGTGCCAGCAGCTCGGGACAGTCCTACGAGCAGTACTTC
NA	TRBV7-9	TRBJ2-4	NA	CASSSDKDLVDIQYF	TGTGCCAGCAGCTCCGACAAAGACCTAGTTGACATTCAGTACTTC
NA	TRBV21-1	TRBJ1-1	NA	CASSCVIATIRTEAFF	TGTGCCAGCAGTTGTGTGATAGCTACAATTCGCACTGAAGCTTTCTTT
NA	TRBV10-1	TRBJ1-1	NA	CASSDGVGMNTEAFF	TGCGCCAGCAGTGATGGGGTCGGCATGAACACTGAAGCTTTCTTT
NA	TRBV4-1	TRBJ2-5	TRBD2	CASSQGPFTRAGEGETQYF	TGCGCCAGCAGCCAAGGTCCCTTCACCCGGGCGGGGGAGGGGGAGACCCAGTACTTC
NA	TRBV30	TRBJ1-6	NA	CAWSLLESLNSPLHF	TGTGCCTGGAGCCTCCTGGAGAGTCTCAATTCACCCCTCCACTTT
few	TRBV6-5	TRBJ1-3	NA	CASSYGQGTGNTIYF	TGTGCCAGCAGTTACGGGCAGGGAACTGGAAACACCATATATTTT
NA	TRBV5-1	TRBJ1-3	NA	CASSLVGGTGNTIYF	TGCGCCAGCAGCTTGGTCGGGGGCACTGGAAACACCATATATTTT
NA	TRBV6-6	TRBJ1-2	TRBD1	CASIETGETSYTF	TGTGCCAGCATAGAGACAGGGGAAACCAGCTACACCTTC
NA	TRBV28	TRBJ1-6	NA	CASKQEVNSPLHF	TGTGCCAGCAAGCAGGAGGTAAATTCACCCCTCCACTTT
once	TRBV7-9	TRBJ2-7	NA	CASSSSTGLEQYF	TGTGCCAGCAGCTCATCGACCGGACTCGAGCAGTACTTC
NA	TRBV13	TRBJ1-2	NA	CASSPVQGRYGYTF	TGTGCCAGCAGCCCAGTACAGGGACGCTATGGCTACACCTTC
medium-sized	TRBV21-1	TRBJ1-2	NA	CASSQSGGQGAGYTF	TGTGCCAGCAGCCAGTCCGGGGGACAGGGGGCAGGCTACACCTTC
once	TRBV6-5	TRBJ2-7	NA	CASSSGIYYEQYF	TGTGCCAGCAGTTCCGGGATTTACTACGAGCAGTACTTC
NA	TRBV7-2	TRBJ2-3	TRBD2	CASKPSGDTDTQYF	TGTGCCTCTAAGCCCAGCGGGGATACAGATACGCAGTATTTT
NA	TRBV5-1	TRBJ1-1	NA	CASSNLGDNTEAFF	TGCGCCAGCAGCAACCTGGGGGACAACACTGAAGCTTTCTTT
NA	TRBV2	TRBJ1-2	NA	CASSELGPNYGYTF	TGTGCCAGCAGTGAATTGGGACCTAACTATGGCTACACCTTC
NA	TRBV4-1	TRBJ2-1	NA	CASSHPGSNEQFF	TGCGCCAGCAGCCATCCAGGGTCGAATGAGCAGTTCTTC
NA	TRBV11-3	TRBJ2-1	NA	CASSLDWESRNEQFF	TGTGCCAGCAGCTTAGACTGGGAATCGCGTAATGAGCAGTTCTTC
NA	TRBV21-1	TRBJ1-1	NA	CASSNTVDTEAFF	TGTGCCAGCAGCAACACGGTGGACACTGAAGCTTTCTTT
NA	TRBV2	TRBJ1-4	NA	CASSVGREATNEKLFF	TGTGCCAGCAGTGTCGGCAGGGAGGCAACTAATGAAAAACTGTTTTTT
NA	TRBV7-6	TRBJ2-3	TRBD2	CASSLEPTSEGGTDTQYF	TGTGCCAGCAGCTTAGAACCTACTAGCGAAGGTGGAACAGATACGCAGTATTTT
NA	TRBV7-8	TRBJ2-3	NA	CASSLAPYQDTQYF	TGTGCCAGCAGCTTAGCTCCGTACCAAGATACGCAGTATTTT
NA	TRBV30	TRBJ2-7	NA	CAWTPDSYSYEQYF	TGTGCCTGGACCCCCGACAGTTACTCCTACGAGCAGTACTTC
NA	TRBV2	TRBJ1-4	TRBD1	CASSVNRGNEKLFF	TGTGCCAGCAGTGTAAACAGGGGGAACGAAAAACTGTTTTTT
NA	TRBV7-2	TRBJ2-7	NA	CASSLAGAEQYF	TGTGCCAGCAGCTTAGCAGGGGCGGAGCAGTACTTC
NA	TRBV5-1	TRBJ2-3	TRBD2	CASSPPPSGGASTDTQYF	TGCGCCAGCAGCCCTCCCCCAAGCGGGGGTGCTAGCACAGATACGCAGTATTTT
NA	TRBV5-5	TRBJ1-4	NA	CASSLSGVTNEKLFF	TGTGCCAGCAGCTTGTCGGGGGTAACTAATGAAAAACTGTTTTTT
medium-sized	TRBV4-1	TRBJ1-1	NA	CASSLGVTNTEAFF	TGCGCCAGCAGCCTGGGAGTGACGAACACTGAAGCTTTCTTT